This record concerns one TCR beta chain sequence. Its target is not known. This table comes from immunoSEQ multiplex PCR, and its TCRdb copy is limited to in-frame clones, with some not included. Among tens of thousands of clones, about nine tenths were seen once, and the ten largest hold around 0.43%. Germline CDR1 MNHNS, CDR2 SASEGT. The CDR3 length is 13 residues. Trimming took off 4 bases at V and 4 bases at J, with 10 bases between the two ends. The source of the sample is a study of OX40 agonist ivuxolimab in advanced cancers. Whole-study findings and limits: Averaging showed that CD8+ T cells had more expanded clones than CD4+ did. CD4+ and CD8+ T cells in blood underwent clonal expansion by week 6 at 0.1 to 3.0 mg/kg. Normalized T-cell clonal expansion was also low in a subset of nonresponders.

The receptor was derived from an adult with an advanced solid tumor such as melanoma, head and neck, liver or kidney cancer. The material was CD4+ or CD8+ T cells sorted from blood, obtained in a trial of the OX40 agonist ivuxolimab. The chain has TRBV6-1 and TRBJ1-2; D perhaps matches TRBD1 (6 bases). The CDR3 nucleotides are TGTGCCAGCAGTGGGACAGCCATCTATGGCTACACCTTC. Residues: CASSGTAIYGYTF.